These T cell receptor beta chains were read from a single sample in a study of vaccination effects on CD4 cells after COVID-19. Measured with immunoSEQ multiplex PCR; TCRdb has only the in-frame clones, and not every one. The sample has 70,000 to 75,000 clones, approximately 70% seen once. Their cognate antigens are unknown. Sequencing used CD4+ T cells from PBMCs cultured with HCoV-OC43 spike peptides, obtained before COVID-19 vaccination. Receptor source: a human donor who received a COVID-19 vaccine. Each CDR3 is given with its conserved first and last residue. The order of the fields is J gene, clone size, CDR3 length, V gene, D gene, CDR3 DNA, CDR3 protein. The D gene is left open where the match is weak. The size field is filled for only some rows; it gives once, few, many or a size class.

J: TRBJ1-6; size: .; length: 20; V: TRBV14; D: TRBD1; DNA: TGTGCCAGCAGGACCCGTTACGGGACAGGGGGCGCCCAGGGTAATTCACCCCTCCACTTT; CDR3: CASRTRYGTGGAQGNSPLHF
J: TRBJ2-1; size: .; length: 18; V: TRBV3-1/TRBV3-2; D: TRBD1; DNA: TGTGCCAGCAGCCAAGATCGTCTGGGGACAGTCTCCTACAATGAGCAGTTCTTC; CDR3: CASSQDRLGTVSYNEQFF
J: TRBJ2-3; size: .; length: 14; V: TRBV5-1; D: .; DNA: TGCGCCAGCAGTAACAAGGCCGACACAGATACGCAGTATTTT; CDR3: CASSNKADTDTQYF
J: TRBJ1-1; size: .; length: 13; V: TRBV10-1; D: .; DNA: TGCGCCAGCAGTAGGACGGCGAACACTGAAGCTTTCTTT; CDR3: CASSRTANTEAFF
J: TRBJ1-1; size: few; length: 13; V: TRBV10-3; D: .; DNA: TGTGCCTCTCAGGACCAGCTCAACACTGAAGCTTTCTTT; CDR3: CASQDQLNTEAFF
J: TRBJ2-3; size: once; length: 14; V: TRBV27; D: .; DNA: TGTGCCAGCAGTTTATTAACGGGCACAGATACGCAGTATTTT; CDR3: CASSLLTGTDTQYF
J: TRBJ2-5; size: .; length: 17; V: TRBV24-1; D: .; DNA: TGTGCCACCAGTGATCCCTCAGGGGCGGGCGCCCAAGAGACCCAGTACTTC; CDR3: CATSDPSGAGAQETQYF
J: TRBJ1-6; size: .; length: 15; V: TRBV11-2; D: .; DNA: TGTGCCAGCAGCCGTTCACTTTTCAGGGATTCACCCCTCCACTTT; CDR3: CASSRSLFRDSPLHF
J: TRBJ1-2; size: .; length: 14; V: TRBV28; D: .; DNA: TGTGCCAGCAGTTTCGCCCAACCAAGCTATGGCTACACCTTC; CDR3: CASSFAQPSYGYTF
J: TRBJ2-5; size: once; length: 15; V: TRBV5-6; D: .; DNA: TGTGCCAGCAGCTTGAGCGGGCTGACCCAAGAGACCCAGTACTTC; CDR3: CASSLSGLTQETQYF
J: TRBJ1-1; size: .; length: 13; V: TRBV5-1; D: .; DNA: TGCGCCAGCAAGGACAGTTTGAACACTGAAGCTTTCTTT; CDR3: CASKDSLNTEAFF
J: TRBJ1-1; size: few; length: 13; V: TRBV10-1; D: .; DNA: TGCGCCAGCAGTGCCAGCGTGAACACTGAAGCTTTCTTT; CDR3: CASSASVNTEAFF
J: TRBJ2-5; size: .; length: 12; V: TRBV19; D: TRBD1; DNA: TGTGCCAACCAGGGACAGGTGGAGACCCAGTACTTC; CDR3: CANQGQVETQYF
J: TRBJ1-6; size: .; length: 15; V: TRBV6-5; D: TRBD1; DNA: TGTGCCAGCAGACCGTTGACAGGGGTGCATTCACCCCTCCACTTT; CDR3: CASRPLTGVHSPLHF
J: TRBJ1-6; size: .; length: 12; V: TRBV7-9; D: .; DNA: TGTGCCAGCAGCTCCCTGGGGTCACCCCTCCACTTT; CDR3: CASSSLGSPLHF